This TCR beta chain was found in a study of T cell responses to AZD1222 COVID-19 vaccine. The CDR3 loop spans 14 amino acids. Trimming cost V 8 bases and J 6 bases, with 19 bases left between them. Germline V gene lookup returns CDR1 MNHEY and CDR2 SVGAGI. Profiled with immunoSEQ multiplex PCR; TCRdb holds only in-frame clones, not every one. Of about 140,000 clones listed, almost 95% were seen once; the top ten hold 3.5% to 4.5%. This material consisted of peripheral blood, taken 28 days after the second AZD1222 dose. The receptor was derived from an adult who received the AZD1222 COVID-19 vaccine. The chain has TRBV6-5 and TRBJ1-1; D gene uncertain. The CDR3 DNA sequence: TGTGCCAGCTTTGCCGGACCAGCCCTCGCTGAAGCTTTCTTT. As protein: CASFAGPALAEAFF.